This T cell receptor (beta chain) was retrieved from a study of T cell responses to AZD1222 COVID-19 vaccine. Study results and limitations: CD4 TCRs linked to vaccination spanned spike, dominating at 160-218 and 743-854. It was only a handful of AZD1222 recipients who were seropositive at baseline. The breadth and depth of Spike-specific TCRs increased once two AZD1222 doses had been given. Unmutated variant regions reportedly attract nearly half of all spike-specific TCRs.

Notes on this clone: The antigen is not known.

With V trimmed by 3 bases and J by 3 bases, 8 bases remained unmatched. CDR1 is DFQATT, CDR2 SNEGSKA, per germline (reference sequence). There are 15 residues in the CDR3. Here immunoSEQ multiplex PCR was the method, and the copy in TCRdb shows in-frame clones only, minus some. The data show 120,000 to 150,000 clones, roughly 90% seen once. This TCR derives from an adult in good health. V gene TRBV20-1 combines with J gene TRBJ1-5; the match to TRBD1 covers 7 bases. The sequences come from peripheral blood, collected on day 0 of AZD1222 vaccination. DNA for the CDR3: TGCAGTGCTAGTGAGGAGGGGGCCCTCAATCAGCCCCAGCATTTT. As protein: CSASEEGALNQPQHF.